The entry below gives a single T cell receptor beta chain sequence along with its context. Its antigen is undetermined. The germline CDR1 and CDR2 sequences are SGHTA and FQGNSA. The CDR3 is 14 residues long. V was pared by 2 bases and J by 5 bases, with 13 bases between. The method was immunoSEQ multiplex PCR; TCRdb's version includes in-frame clones alone and lacks a portion of them. The data contain approximately 180,000 clones, around 87% of them singletons. This sample was taken from a study of cytomegalovirus exposure and HLA in healthy donors. Study-wide points: According to a subsequent analysis, TCR clusters identified in the first cohort showed a tendency to co-occur across the roughly 110 validation repertoires. Per published reports, the classifier diagnosed cytomegalovirus status with high specificity and sensitivity.

These donors were members of the approximately 120-subject validation cohort, a group separate from the approximately 670-subject first cohort. The receptor was derived from a woman in her twenties or thirties in good health and CMV-seronegative. This rearrangement joins TRBV7-2 to TRBJ2-7; tentative D call: TRBD1 (6 bases). Sample: PBMCs. CDR3 residues: CASSLIQGLNEQYF. The DNA for the CDR3 is TGTGCCAGCAGCTTAATCCAGGGGTTAAACGAGCAGTACTTC.